This T cell receptor beta chain was found in a study of identical twins. This CDR3 has 16 residues. V lost 6 bases, J lost 0 bases, and 7 bases stayed unmatched. CDR1 MNHEY and CDR2 SVGEGT come from the germline V gene. In TCRdb, the 5' RACE reads were re-called with MiXCR into one record per CDR3 protein. The profile shows 1.5 million to 2 million distinct CDR3 sequences, roughly a third of them singletons. The V call is TRBV6-2 or TRBV6-3, the J call TRBJ2-1; 8 bases map to TRBD2. This TCR derives from a newborn girl in good health. The sample was cord blood. Here the CDR3 DNA reads TGTGCCAGCAGCGAGCTAGCGGGTCTCTCCTACAATGAGCAGTTCTTC. It codes for CASSELAGLSYNEQFF.